This T cell receptor beta chain was retrieved from a study of technical replicates of blood from a handful of donors (dated by TCRdb to about 2017). In regard to this clone: It lacks a known antigen. One base away there is no much larger clone; base qualities are not given.

Its CDR3 holds 12 amino acids, cysteine through phenylalanine. CDR3 DNA is the only sequence kept; it has 36 bases, read in frame from the first base. The germline V gene encodes CDR1 MNHNY and CDR2 SVGAGI (reference sequence). V and J are truncated by 6 bases and 8 bases respectively, leaving an intervening sequence of 13 bases. Library preparation employed the immunoSEQ multiplex PCR assay. Held by TCRdb, this immuneACCESS table contains in-frame sequences only and omits some clones. Under half of the omission traces to an unresolved V gene where checked; the cause of the rest is unknown. In all, the sample holds 70,000 to 85,000 clones, and about 95% of those were seen once. The top ten hold 0.24% of the sample.

Sequenced material: T cells isolated from PBMCs. This sequence uses TRBV6-6 and TRBJ1-2; the D segment cannot be called with confidence. This TCR was recovered from a human donor in good health. The CDR3 protein is CASRQFEGGYTF. The base sequence is TGTGCCAGCAGGCAGTTTGAGGGCGGCTACACCTTC.